The present entry profiles one T cell receptor (beta chain) with its context. Antigen specificity is unknown. Profiling relied on immunoSEQ multiplex PCR, and the TCRdb table lists in-frame clones only, not all of them. The table records 20,000 to 25,000 clones, about 90% of them present only once. This specimen belongs to a study of chemoradiotherapy in HPV16-positive cancers. Study-wide findings and caveats: During treatment, candidate HPV-specific clones and E7-related motifs expanded in tumor.

The germline CDR1 and CDR2 sequences are MNHEY and SVGAGI. V was clipped by 7 bases and J by 4 bases; unmatched bases: 7. The CDR3 contains 14 residues. Here the sequenced sample was blood, taken from a patient who underwent chemoradiotherapy. The rearrangement links TRBV6-5 to TRBJ2-7; 10 bases are shared with TRBD2. This clonotype originated in a human donor with HPV-associated anogenital cancer. CDR3 DNA: TGTGCCAGCACCCTCCTAGCGGGAGAGTACGAGCAGTACTTC. Amino acid sequence: CASTLLAGEYEQYF.